This T cell receptor (beta chain) originates from a study of control samples from healthy donors and cancer patients. CDR1 SGDLS and CDR2 YYNGEE come from the germline V gene. This CDR3 spans 14 amino acids. V was pared by 4 bases and J by 3 bases, with 13 bases between. Some clones are missing from TCRdb's copy, which holds only in-frame ones; the method was immunoSEQ multiplex PCR. The sample yields roughly 170,000 clones, about 94% seen once. V gene TRBV9 combines with J gene TRBJ2-5, with D possibly called TRBD1 or TRBD2 (5 bases each). Source material: blood. This receptor was identified in a woman in her sixties or seventies in good health. The CDR3 DNA reads as TGTGCCAGCAGCACCGGGACGGCAAAAGAGACCCAGTACTTC. It yields the protein CASSTGTAKETQYF.